This T cell receptor (beta chain) was sequenced during a study of cytomegalovirus exposure and HLA in healthy donors. This clone was detected only a few times. V dropped 1 base and J dropped 4; count of bases not matched to a gene: 6. The germline V gene has CDR1 LGHNA and CDR2 YSLEER. The length of the CDR3 is 15 residues. 60 Vbeta and 13 Jbeta primers were used in PCR. Clones were sequenced by immunoSEQ multiplex PCR, and TCRdb holds only the in-frame ones, with some missing. The sample has about 300,000 clones; 70% to 90% are singletons. This chain joins TRBV4-3 and TRBJ1-1; 7 bases agree with TRBD1. The sample comprised PBMCs. This TCR was sampled from a middle-aged man in good health and CMV-seropositive. DNA for the CDR3: TGCGCCAGCAGCCAAGGGGCAGGGGGTGCCACTGAAGCTTTCTTT. Its protein is CASSQGAGGATEAFF.